These 16 T cell receptor beta chains came from one sample sequenced in a study of shared clonotypes between healthy human individuals (dated by TCRdb to 2018 to 2020). The receptor library was made with the immunoSEQ multiplex PCR assay. Not all clones reach the TCRdb copy of this immuneACCESS table, which keeps in-frame sequences only. Checked studies attribute under half of the gap to unresolved V genes and leave the rest unexplained. The sample includes some 1,400,000 clones, with around 95% observed a single time. The ten largest clones represent 1.2% of the sample. Source material: naive CD4+ T cells sorted from blood. The cell subset or site tag for this specimen amounts to: CD45RA+ positively selected. All receptors derive from a young man in good health.

This chain links TRBV5-1 with TRBJ2-3; the match to TRBD1 covers 7 bases. The CDR3 covers 14 residues. Germline CDR1 is SGHRS and CDR2 is YFSETQ. The V and J ends lost 3 bases and 3 bases, in that order; junction bases with no gene match: 4. The CDR3 DNA follows: TGCGCCAGCAGCTCGGACAGGCGAACAGATACGCAGTATTTT. Residues: CASSSDRRTDTQYF.

This chain uses TRBV2 with TRBJ1-5; the match to TRBD1 covers 8 bases. Trimming cost V 4 bases and J 7 bases; bases outside gene matches: 6. Per germline, CDR1 SNHLY and CDR2 FYNNEI. The CDR3 totals 14 residues. CDR3 nucleotides: TGTGCCAGCAGTGGGACAGGGACCAACCAGCCCCAGCATTTT. Amino acids: CASSGTGTNQPQHF. The variable domain in full, with the rest retrieved from reference TRBV2 and TRBJ1-5, is EPEVTQTPSHQVTQMGQEVILRCVPISNHLYFYWYRQILGQKVEFLVSFYNNEISEKSEIFDDQFSVERPDGSNFTLKIRSTKLEDSAMYFCASSGTGTNQPQHFGDGTRLSIL.

V is TRBV6-1 and J is TRBJ1-2, with D perhaps TRBD1 (5 bases). Trimming cost V 2 bases and J 2 bases, with 9 bases left between them. The length of the CDR3 is 14 residues. The germline V gene has CDR1 MNHNS and CDR2 SASEGT. As DNA, the CDR3 is TGTGCCAGCAGTGAACAGACAGCGAACTATGGCTACACCTTC. Translated, it gives CASSEQTANYGYTF.

The chain employs TRBV28 and TRBJ2-2; 7 bases are a match to TRBD2. CDR1 MDHEN and CDR2 SYDVKM come from the germline V gene. The CDR3 totals 19 residues. J lost 0 bases, V lost 2 bases, and 12 bases had no gene match. The CDR3 DNA is TGTGCCAGCAGTTTAGCTCCCCCTCTAGCGGAACCGAACACCGGGGAGCTGTTTTTT. This sequence encodes CASSLAPPLAEPNTGELFF.

The CDR3 sequence: CASGFSTSGLNNEQFF. The CDR3 DNA reads TGTGCTAGTGGTTTTTCCACTAGCGGGCTGAACAATGAGCAGTTCTTC. This chain links TRBV12-5 with TRBJ2-1, with 9 bases matching TRBD2. With 3 bases clipped from V and 5 bases from J, the junction kept 8 bases outside the gene matches. This CDR3 spans 16 amino acids. CDR1 is LGHNT and CDR2 is FRNRAP in the germline V gene.

The V gene is TRBV28, the J gene TRBJ2-3; D gene unclear. This CDR3 region has 12 residues. Trimming took off 4 bases at V and 6 bases at J, with 8 bases between the two ends. Germline lookup yields CDR1 MDHEN and CDR2 SYDVKM. CDR3 amino acids: CASSSSSDTQYF. DNA for the CDR3: TGTGCCAGCAGTTCTTCCTCTGATACGCAGTATTTT. The entire variable domain, with the rest obtained from reference TRBV28 and TRBJ2-3, is as follows: DVKVTQSSRYLVKRTGEKVFLECVQDMDHENMFWYRQDPGLGLRLIYFSYDVKMKEKGDIPEGYSVSREKKERFSLILESASTNQTSMYLCASSSSSDTQYFGPGTRLTVL.

The V gene is TRBV11-1, the J gene TRBJ2-6; D is ambiguous. This CDR3 has 16 amino acids. The V end was cut by 3 bases, the J end by 0 bases, with 9 bases between. CDR1 SGHAT and CDR2 FQDESV come from the germline V gene (reference sequence). The CDR3 nucleotides are TGTGCCAGCAGCTTCGGACCCAGCTCTGGGGCCAACGTCCTGACTTTC. Translation gives CASSFGPSSGANVLTF. The full variable domain, rest sourced from reference TRBV11-1 and TRBJ2-6, is EAEVAQSPRYKITEKSQAVAFWCDPISGHATLYWYRQILGQGPELLVQFQDESVVDDSQLPKDRFSAERLKGVDSTLKIQPAELGDSAMYLCASSFGPSSGANVLTFGAGSRLTVL.

As concerns this clone: The sample has other DNA sequences that encode this CDR3 too. V and J are TRBV10-3 and TRBJ2-1, with D tentatively TRBD2 (5 bases). Germline V gene data show CDR1 as ENHRY and CDR2 as SYGVKD. V was clipped by 9 bases and J by 0 bases, with 9 bases between them. The CDR3 has 13 residues. Here the CDR3 reads CAISESSYNEQFF. For the CDR3, the DNA is TGTGCCATTAGCGAGAGCTCCTACAATGAGCAGTTCTTC.

The rearrangement links TRBV18 to TRBJ2-7; TRBD2 aligns across 7 bases. V dropped 3 bases and J dropped 7; count of bases not matched to a gene: 6. The germline gives CDR1 KGHSH, CDR2 LQKENI. CDR3 size: 13 residues. In DNA form, the CDR3 reads TGTGCCAGCTCACCGGAGGCAGCGGGGGAGCAGTACTTC. The encoded protein is CASSPEAAGEQYF.

The V and J genes are TRBV7-6 and TRBJ1-1; D gene ambiguous. Trimming took off 3 bases at V and 6 bases at J, with 11 bases between the two ends. Looked up from germline, CDR1 is SGHVS and CDR2 is FNYEAQ. CDR3 length: 13 amino acids. This chain's CDR3 is CASSFPGAAEAFF. The CDR3 DNA reads as TGTGCCAGCAGCTTTCCGGGTGCCGCTGAAGCTTTCTTT.

This chain connects TRBV7-2 to TRBJ2-7, with 8 positions matching TRBD2. Germline V gene sequence: CDR1 SGHTA, CDR2 FQGNSA. After removal of 2 bases from V and 2 bases from J, the junction contained 5 bases not matched to a gene. This CDR3 comprises 15 residues. In nucleotides, the CDR3 is TGTGCCAGCAGCTTAACGGGACTAGGGACCTACGAGCAGTACTTC. Amino acids: CASSLTGLGTYEQYF.

In its sample, this clone was seen once. The rearrangement joins TRBV4-3 to TRBJ2-2; 10 bases match TRBD2. The germline V gene has CDR1 LGHNA and CDR2 YSLEER. V trimming: 0 bases; J trimming: 2 bases; junction bases outside the gene matches: 9. This CDR3 has 19 amino acids. CDR3 bases: TGCGCCAGCAGCCAAGATAGTGGACTAGCGGTCGAAAACACCGGGGAGCTGTTTTTT. The encoded protein is CASSQDSGLAVENTGELFF.

V usage is TRBV7-9 and J usage is TRBJ2-2; 8 nucleotides align to TRBD2. V trimming: 4 bases; J trimming: 5 bases; junction bases outside the gene matches: 12. The CDR3 contains 17 residues. Germline V gene sequence: CDR1 SEHNR, CDR2 FQNEAQ (reference sequence). The CDR3 DNA sequence: TGTGCCAGCAGCTCCCGTACTGGGACTAGGCTGACCGGGGAGCTGTTTTTT. It yields the protein CASSSRTGTRLTGELFF.

The genes are TRBV9 and TRBJ2-5; D unresolved. Trimming cost V 4 bases and J 3 bases, with 10 bases left between them. Germline CDR1 reads SGDLS; CDR2 reads YYNGEE. The CDR3 has 13 amino acids. Here the CDR3 DNA reads TGTGCCAGCAGCAGTCAGGATAAAGAGACCCAGTACTTC. This codes for CASSSQDKETQYF.

The genes are TRBV28 and TRBJ1-2, with D possibly matching TRBD1 (5 bases). The CDR3 covers 14 residues. V was trimmed by 6 bases and J by 5 bases, leaving 16 bases between them. Germline CDR1 and CDR2: MDHEN and SYDVKM. CDR3 in DNA: TGTGCCAGCAGCACGGGGGGGACCTTATATGGCTACACCTTC. Protein sequence: CASSTGGTLYGYTF.

The gene calls are TRBV4-2 and TRBJ2-3, with 10 nucleotides matching TRBD1. Germline V CDR1 and CDR2: LGHNA, YNFKEQ. With 0 bases clipped from V and 1 base from J, the junction kept 4 bases outside the gene matches. This CDR3 comprises 17 residues. The CDR3 nucleotides are TGTGCCAGCAGCCAAGATCGGGGGACAGGGGGCACAGATACGCAGTATTTT. Residues: CASSQDRGTGGTDTQYF.